This TCR beta chain was retrieved from a study of blood T cell repertoires in COVID-19. Study-wide background: Whether acute or convalescent, the COVID-19 samples came from the United States, Italy and Spain. Nucleic acid was either cDNA or gDNA, and it came from T cells, B-cell-depleted T cells, or PBMCs.

Germline V gene data show CDR1 as SGHRS and CDR2 as YFSETQ. The V and J ends lost 3 bases and 5 bases, in that order; junction bases with no gene match: 4. The CDR3 has 13 residues. Generated by immunoSEQ multiplex PCR, the TCRdb table keeps only in-frame clones and is missing some. The sample consists of around 380,000 clones, 70% to 90% of them appearing once. J is TRBJ2-7 and V is TRBV5-1, with 8 positions matching TRBD2. The specimen was PBMCs or T cells enriched from blood (not recorded which). This sequence was found in a man aged 25-45 years who had recovered from COVID-19. The DNA for the CDR3 is TGCGCCAGCAGCTCTCCGGGGGGGGACGAGCAGTACTTC. Translated: CASSSPGGDEQYF.